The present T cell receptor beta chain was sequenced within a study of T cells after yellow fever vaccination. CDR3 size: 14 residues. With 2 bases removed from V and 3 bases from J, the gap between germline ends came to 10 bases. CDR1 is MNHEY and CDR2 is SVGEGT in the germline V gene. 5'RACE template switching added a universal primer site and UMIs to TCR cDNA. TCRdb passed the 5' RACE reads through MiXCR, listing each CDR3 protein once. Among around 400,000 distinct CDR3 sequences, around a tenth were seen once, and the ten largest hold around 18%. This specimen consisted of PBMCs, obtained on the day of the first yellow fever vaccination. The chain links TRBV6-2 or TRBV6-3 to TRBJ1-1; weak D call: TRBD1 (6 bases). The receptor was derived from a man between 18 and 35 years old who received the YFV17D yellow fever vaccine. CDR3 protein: CASSYDRTYTEAFF. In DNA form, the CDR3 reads TGTGCCAGCAGTTACGACAGGACGTACACTGAAGCTTTCTTT.